One sample yielded the 32 T cell receptor beta chains listed below, sequenced in a study of blood T cell repertoires in COVID-19. Here immunoSEQ multiplex PCR was the method, and the copy in TCRdb shows in-frame clones only, minus some. The repertoire holds 110,000 to 150,000 clones, with around 89% as singletons. The sequenced sample was peripheral blood. The receptors were gathered from a woman in her sixties with active COVID-19.

This clone showed up just once. V gene TRBV5-5 combines with J gene TRBJ2-5; 8 bases are a match to TRBD2. The CDR3 runs 17 residues. V lost 1 base, J lost 4 bases, and 12 bases stayed unmatched. Germline assignment: CDR1 SGHKS and CDR2 YYEKEE (reference sequence). This chain's CDR3 is CASSLRAGEVLGETQYF. The CDR3, as DNA: TGTGCCAGCAGCTTGCGAGCGGGAGAGGTATTGGGAGAGACCCAGTACTTC.

V and J are TRBV27 and TRBJ2-5, with TRBD1 matching over 7 bases. Trimming took 7 bases from V and 2 from J; bases not matched to a gene: 4. The CDR3 length is 13 residues. The V gene's germline CDR1 is MNHEY and CDR2 SMNVEV (reference sequence). This CDR3 reads CASTSRGQETQYF. The CDR3, as DNA: TGTGCCAGCACCTCCAGGGGGCAAGAGACCCAGTACTTC.

This clone was seen more than once but under ten times. The rearrangement uses TRBV21-1 and TRBJ1-5. TRBV21-1 is assigned pseudogene status. The CDR3 runs to 13 residues. The CDR3 DNA reads TGTGCCAGCAGGAAGAGGAGCAATCAGCCCCAGCATTTT. It yields the protein CASRKRSNQPQHF.

V gene TRBV5-1 combines with J gene TRBJ1-2, with D hard to call. Germline V CDR1 and CDR2: SGHRS, YFSETQ. The CDR3 covers 14 residues. Trimming pared 2 bases from V and 0 bases from J, leaving 8 bases between. The CDR3 DNA reads as TGCGCCAGCAGCTTCGGTGACTCTAACTATGGCTACACCTTC. Translated: CASSFGDSNYGYTF.

A single count supports this clone. This chain links TRBV7-9 with TRBJ1-5, with D perhaps TRBD1 (6 bases). Trimming removed 4 bases at V and 6 bases at J, with 10 bases between. This CDR3 region has 13 residues. CDR1 SEHNR and CDR2 FQNEAQ come from the germline V gene (reference sequence). The CDR3 sequence: CASSSQGGQPQHF. The CDR3 nucleotides are TGTGCCAGCAGCTCCCAAGGGGGTCAGCCCCAGCATTTT.

This rearrangement joins TRBV19 to TRBJ2-5; a possible D gene is TRBD1 (6 bases). With 3 bases removed from V and 5 bases from J, the gap between germline ends came to 13 bases. Germline CDR1 LNHDA, CDR2 SQIVND (reference sequence). The CDR3 has 14 residues. CDR3 loop: CASSIVGGLETQYF. CDR3 DNA sequence: TGTGCCAGTAGTATTGTAGGGGGTTTGGAGACCCAGTACTTC.

The rearrangement uses TRBV28 and TRBJ2-4; D is uncertain. Germline V CDR1 and CDR2: MDHEN, SYDVKM. The length of the CDR3 is 14 residues. V shed 6 bases and J shed 9 bases, with 18 bases lying between them. In nucleotides, the CDR3 is TGTGCCAGCAGCTTCGTCCGAGACAAATCCATTCAGTACTTC. It encodes CASSFVRDKSIQYF.

This chain joins TRBV7-9 and TRBJ2-1; 7 bases agree with TRBD2. CDR3 length: 16 residues. Trimming at V came to 5 bases and at J to 0 bases, leaving 7 bases not matched to a gene. Germline V CDR1 and CDR2: SEHNR, FQNEAQ (reference sequence). The CDR3 region is CASSLWASGSYNEQFF. The CDR3 DNA reads TGTGCCAGCAGCCTATGGGCTAGCGGCTCCTACAATGAGCAGTTCTTC.

The V gene is TRBV19, the J gene TRBJ1-2; the match to TRBD1 covers 9 bases. The V gene end was trimmed by 7 bases and the J gene end by 8 bases; junction bases not matched to a gene: 8. Germline CDR1 and CDR2: LNHDA and SQIVND (reference sequence). The CDR3 covers 13 residues. CDR3 sequence: CASIRQGERGYTF. The CDR3 DNA follows: TGTGCCAGTATCCGACAGGGGGAGAGGGGCTACACCTTC.

The chain combines TRBV6-5 with TRBJ2-7, with a weak D call TRBD1 (6 bases). Looked up from germline, CDR1 is MNHEY and CDR2 is SVGAGI. CDR3 length: 15 amino acids. V gave up 6 bases and J gave up 2 bases, with 17 bases separating them. The CDR3, as DNA: TGTGCCAGCAGCTGGGACATGGGGCAGACCTACGAGCAGTACTTC. Protein sequence: CASSWDMGQTYEQYF.

The rearrangement links TRBV18 to TRBJ2-1, with 8 bases fitting TRBD2. Trimming removed 6 bases from V and 4 bases from J; junction bases left unmatched: 8. CDR1 and CDR2 (germline): KGHSH, LQKENI. The CDR3 spans 15 residues. CDR3 coding DNA: TGTGCCAGCTCGCCCTCGGGGGGGGGTTACAATGAGCAGTTCTTC. Its protein product is CASSPSGGGYNEQFF.

This clone has just a few counts. The rearrangement links TRBV30 to TRBJ2-4; TRBD2 aligns across 10 bases. The junction had 17 bases not matched to a gene; V was cut back by 7 bases and J by 5 bases. Germline loops: CDR1 GTSNPN, CDR2 SVGIG (reference sequence). The CDR3 is 17 residues long. The CDR3 loop reads CASLAPSGRALENIQYF. The CDR3 DNA follows: TGTGCCTCACTGGCCCCGAGCGGGAGGGCCCTCGAAAACATTCAGTACTTC.

The chain has TRBV2 and TRBJ2-1; D uncertain. CDR1 and CDR2 from the germline V gene are SNHLY and FYNNEI. This CDR3 is 12 amino acids long. Trimming cost V 6 bases and J 12 bases, with 15 bases left between them. The CDR3 sequence is CASSYQEVGQFF. In DNA, the CDR3 is TGTGCCAGCAGCTATCAAGAGGTGGGGCAGTTCTTC.

The chain is built from TRBV5-4 and TRBJ1-4; weak D call: TRBD1 (5 bases). This CDR3 has 13 residues. The germline CDR1 and CDR2 sequences are SGHNT and YYREEE (reference sequence). V gave up 3 bases and J gave up 7 bases, with 10 bases separating them. CDR3 DNA: TGTGCCAGCAGCTCGGACATTGCTGAAAAACTGTTTTTT. This sequence encodes CASSSDIAEKLFF.

V and J are TRBV11-2 and TRBJ2-5, with a tentative D call TRBD2 (6 bases). Looked up from germline, CDR1 is SGHAT and CDR2 is FQNNGV. V was trimmed by 8 bases and J by 5 bases, leaving 18 bases between them. This CDR3 spans 14 amino acids. The CDR3 reads CASRPPGGPETQYF. CDR3 DNA sequence: TGTGCCAGCCGTCCCCCCGGGGGACCGGAGACCCAGTACTTC.

V usage is TRBV19 and J usage is TRBJ2-7; 9 bases align to TRBD2. CDR1 and CDR2 from the germline V gene are LNHDA and SQIVND (reference sequence). V dropped 3 bases and J dropped 2; count of bases not matched to a gene: 5. CDR3 length: 15 residues. The CDR3 spells CASSIGSGRPYEQYF. CDR3 DNA sequence: TGTGCCAGTAGTATCGGTAGCGGGAGACCCTACGAGCAGTACTTC.

V usage is TRBV5-5 and J usage is TRBJ1-6; a weak D match, TRBD1 (6 bases). Trimming cost V 1 base and J 14 bases, with 13 bases left between them. The germline V gene has CDR1 SGHKS and CDR2 YYEKEE (reference sequence). The CDR3 covers 13 residues. This chain's CDR3 is CASSLQPGHSLHF. The CDR3 bases are TGTGCCAGCAGCTTGCAACCGGGACACTCCCTCCACTTT.

This clone occurred once. Other DNA variants within this sample encode the same CDR3. The rearrangement links TRBV18 to TRBJ2-7; 7 bases are a match to TRBD2. The trim removed 3 bases at V and 1 base at J, leaving 9 bases unmatched. The length of the CDR3 is 16 residues. Per germline, CDR1 KGHSH and CDR2 LQKENI. The CDR3: CASSPLQLASSYEQYF. In DNA, the CDR3 is TGTGCCAGCTCACCCCTCCAACTAGCGTCGTCCTACGAGCAGTACTTC.

The chain joins TRBV28 to TRBJ1-1, with a possible D match to TRBD1 (5 bases). Germline CDR1 MDHEN, CDR2 SYDVKM. This CDR3 is built from 15 residues. The V gene lost 7 bases and the J gene lost 1 base, with 16 bases spanning the gap. CDR3 DNA sequence: TGTGCCAGCACTGTAGCGGGGCCTAAGAACACTGAAGCTTTCTTT. Its translation: CASTVAGPKNTEAFF.

The CDR3 nucleotides read TGTGCCTTCAATAGCGGGAGGCCAACCGGGGAGCTGTTTTTT. It is translated as CAFNSGRPTGELFF. This chain links TRBV30 with TRBJ2-2; 10 bases match TRBD2. The CDR3 totals 14 residues. The germline gives CDR1 GTSNPN, CDR2 SVGIG (reference sequence). With V trimmed by 7 bases and J by 5 bases, 7 bases remained unmatched.

V is TRBV4-3 and J is TRBJ2-2, with 14 bases fitting TRBD2. The CDR3 covers 18 residues. Germline CDR1 and CDR2: LGHNA and YSLEER. The V and J ends lost 0 bases and 4 bases, in that order; junction bases with no gene match: 4. CDR3 loop: CASSQEGLAGVGTGELFF. CDR3 nucleotide sequence: TGCGCCAGCAGCCAAGAGGGACTAGCGGGAGTTGGCACCGGGGAGCTGTTTTTT.

V is TRBV10-2 and J is TRBJ2-6; 13 nucleotides line up with TRBD2. J lost 2 bases, V lost 6 bases, and 1 base had no gene match. The CDR3 totals 16 residues. Germline assignment: CDR1 WSHSY and CDR2 SAAADI. DNA of the CDR3: TGCGCCAGCAGCACTAGCGGGAGGGCTGGGGCCAACGTCCTGACTTTC. Translation: CASSTSGRAGANVLTF.

The chain links TRBV24-1 to TRBJ2-3; 11 nucleotides line up with TRBD2. This CDR3 contains 20 residues. J gave up 0 bases and V 1 base, and 11 bases lay outside the gene matches. The germline CDR1 and CDR2 sequences are KGHDR and SFDVKD. The CDR3 is CATSDFYPIAGGPSTDTQYF. The DNA for the CDR3 is TGTGCCACCAGTGATTTTTACCCCATAGCGGGAGGGCCTAGCACAGATACGCAGTATTTT.

The V gene is TRBV5-1, the J gene TRBJ1-1; 9 bases line up with TRBD1. The germline V gene encodes CDR1 SGHRS and CDR2 YFSETQ. This CDR3 is built from 14 residues. The J segment lost 3 bases and the V segment lost 4 bases, leaving 4 bases of the junction unmatched. CDR3 sequence reads: CASSLGQGYTEAFF. The CDR3 DNA reads TGCGCCAGCAGCCTAGGACAGGGGTACACTGAAGCTTTCTTT.

This chain uses TRBV6-7 with TRBJ1-4, with 7 bases lining up with TRBD1. TRBV6-7 is given ORF status, its function remaining uncertain. Trimming at V came to 2 bases and at J to 9 bases, leaving 21 bases not matched to a gene. The CDR3 covers 19 residues. The CDR3 sequence: CASSYPTPGTEDGGKKLFF. CDR3 bases: TGTGCCAGCAGTTACCCCACCCCTGGGACAGAGGATGGAGGTAAAAAACTGTTTTTT.

The rearrangement joins TRBV4-2 to TRBJ2-3; D not resolved. Trimming left V 0 bases short and J 2 bases short, with 9 bases between. From germline, CDR1 is LGHNA and CDR2 YNFKEQ. The CDR3 extends over 15 amino acids. This chain's CDR3 is CASSQERLDTDTQYF. The CDR3 coding sequence is TGTGCCAGCAGCCAAGAAAGACTCGACACAGATACGCAGTATTTT.

This rearrangement joins TRBV5-1 to TRBJ2-7; D is possibly TRBD2 (5 bases). The length of the CDR3 is 15 residues. Germline CDR1 SGHRS, CDR2 YFSETQ. Trimming stripped 0 bases from V and 7 bases from J, with 17 bases between. This CDR3 reads CASSLAISIGEEQYF. CDR3 nucleotide sequence: TGCGCCAGCAGCTTGGCCATAAGTATTGGGGAGGAGCAGTACTTC.

The chain carries TRBV25-1 and TRBJ1-1, with TRBD1 identical over 9 bases. The germline CDR1 and CDR2 sequences are MGHDK and SYGVNS. The CDR3 consists of 15 residues. V lost 2 bases, J lost 11 bases, and 12 bases stayed unmatched. CDR3 DNA: TGTGCCAGCAGTGAAACCGGGACAGGGCGAAGTTGGGCTTTCTTT. The encoded protein is CASSETGTGRSWAFF.

This chain uses TRBV20-1 with TRBJ1-2; perhaps TRBD1 as D (5 bases). This CDR3 has 11 amino acids. V was pared by 7 bases and J by 6 bases, with 12 bases between. Germline V gene data show CDR1 as DFQATT and CDR2 as SNEGSKA (reference sequence). This CDR3 reads CSGMGRNGYTF. CDR3 nucleotide sequence: TGCAGTGGAATGGGGCGAAATGGCTACACCTTC.

V is TRBV19 and J is TRBJ2-4; D ambiguous. Deletions cut 5 bases from V and 0 bases from J, with 11 bases between. The CDR3 consists of 15 residues. Germline CDR1 and CDR2: LNHDA and SQIVND (reference sequence). The CDR3 loop is CASSLLGVAKNIQYF. As DNA, the CDR3 is TGTGCCAGTAGTTTGCTTGGAGTAGCCAAAAACATTCAGTACTTC.

This clone came up once. V and J are TRBV5-4 and TRBJ2-2, with 8 bases lining up with TRBD1. The CDR3 totals 16 residues. After removal of 3 bases from V and 1 base from J, the junction contained 5 bases not matched to a gene. Germline CDR1 is SGHNT and CDR2 is YYREEE (reference sequence). The CDR3 loop is CASSYGTGRNTGELFF. In DNA, the CDR3 is TGTGCCAGCAGCTATGGGACAGGTCGGAACACCGGGGAGCTGTTTTTT.

The V call is TRBV7-9, the J call TRBJ1-2; TRBD1 agrees at 8 bases. The CDR3 is 14 residues long. The ends lost 7 bases at V and 6 bases at J; junction bases unmatched: 10. Germline values: CDR1 SEHNR, CDR2 FQNEAQ (reference sequence). CDR3 in DNA: TGTGCCAGCAACCCGGGCAGGGGGCTGGATGGCTACACCTTC. Its protein is CASNPGRGLDGYTF.